The 24 T cell receptor beta chains listed next were all sequenced from one sample in a study of blood T cell repertoires in COVID-19. The table came from immunoSEQ multiplex PCR; TCRdb's copy has only in-frame clones and leaves some out. The data contain around 88,000 clones, over 70% of them singletons. The material sequenced was peripheral blood. These receptor sequences come from a woman aged 80 or older with acute or convalescent COVID-19.

The table lists this clone with a few counts. CDR3 sequence (DNA): TGTGCCAGCAGTTCATCAGGGCAAGGCTCCTACGAGCAGTACTTC. Amino acid sequence: CASSSSGQGSYEQYF. The gene calls are TRBV5-5 and TRBJ2-7, with a possible D match to TRBD1 (5 bases). This CDR3 contains 15 residues. Per germline, CDR1 SGHKS and CDR2 YYEKEE (reference sequence). Trimming took off 5 bases at V and 0 bases at J, with 15 bases between the two ends.

The V and J genes are TRBV7-9 and TRBJ1-1; TRBD1 might be the D (5 bases). This CDR3 comprises 14 residues. CDR1 and CDR2 (germline): SEHNR, FQNEAQ (reference sequence). The V end was cut by 8 bases, the J end by 0 bases, with 13 bases between. The CDR3 DNA reads as TGTGCCAGCGGCCGGGAGGGGATGAACACTGAAGCTTTCTTT. This sequence encodes CASGREGMNTEAFF. Drawing the rest from reference TRBV7-9 and TRBJ1-1, the complete variable domain is DTGVSQNPRHKITKRGQNVTFRCDPISEHNRLYWYRQTLGQGPEFLTYFQNEAQLEKSRLLSDRFSAERPKGSFSTLEIQRTEQGDSAMYLCASGREGMNTEAFFGQGTRLTVV.

The CDR3: CAIGSGGSDGYTF. CDR3 bases: TGTGCCATCGGGTCAGGGGGTAGCGATGGCTACACCTTC. The chain carries TRBV10-3 and TRBJ1-2, with 7 bases matching TRBD1. Germline CDR1 and CDR2: ENHRY and SYGVKD. V lost 8 bases and J lost 6; bases outside the gene matches: 9. The CDR3 is 13 amino acids.

This clone was recorded only once. V is TRBV9 and J is TRBJ2-3, with D uncertain. Germline-derived CDR1 and CDR2 are SGDLS and YYNGEE. The CDR3 is made up of 18 amino acids. Trimming shortened V by 6 bases and J by 2 bases, and 25 bases separated the two germline ends. The DNA of the CDR3 is TGTGCCAGCACCCCACGAACTACCTACCCCTATTTCACAGATACGCAGTATTTT. This gives the protein CASTPRTTYPYFTDTQYF.

The chain combines TRBV28 with TRBJ2-3; D call uncertain. The CDR3 contains 16 residues. Trimming pared 1 base from V and 0 bases from J, leaving 11 bases between. Germline V gene sequence: CDR1 MDHEN, CDR2 SYDVKM. CDR3 nucleotide sequence: TGTGCCAGCAGTTTATTTATGGGCAGAAGCACAGATACGCAGTATTTT. It specifies CASSLFMGRSTDTQYF. The full variable domain, its missing parts supplied by reference TRBV28 and TRBJ2-3, is DVKVTQSSRYLVKRTGEKVFLECVQDMDHENMFWYRQDPGLGLRLIYFSYDVKMKEKGDIPEGYSVSREKKERFSLILESASTNQTSMYLCASSLFMGRSTDTQYFGPGTRLTVL.

The rearrangement links TRBV20-1 to TRBJ1-2, with 7 bases lining up with TRBD1. Losses at the gene ends were 6 bases for V and 8 bases for J; bases not matched to a gene: 6. The germline V gene has CDR1 DFQATT and CDR2 SNEGSKA (reference sequence). This CDR3 is 11 amino acids long. CDR3 coding DNA: TGCAGTGCCCGGCCAGGGGGAGGCTACACCTTC. Protein: CSARPGGGYTF.

The rearrangement joins TRBV4-1 to TRBJ2-3; a weak D match, TRBD1 (5 bases). This CDR3 is 14 amino acids long. Trimming took 6 bases from V and 0 from J, leaving 10 bases between them. Looked up from germline, CDR1 is MGHRA and CDR2 is YSYEKL. The CDR3 nucleotides are TGCGCCAGCAGACGGACATTTAGCACAGATACGCAGTATTTT. Encoded protein: CASRRTFSTDTQYF.

The chain carries TRBV2 and TRBJ2-2; no firm D call. In germline, CDR1 is SNHLY, CDR2 FYNNEI. V was clipped by 8 bases and J by 3 bases, with 4 bases between them. The CDR3 totals 11 residues. CDR3 in DNA: TGTGCCAGCCACTACACCGGGGAGCTGTTTTTT. Protein product: CASHYTGELFF.

This clone was counted a few times. The chain employs TRBV5-5 and TRBJ1-2; 7 bases match TRBD1. Trimming cost V 4 bases and J 4 bases; bases outside gene matches: 16. Germline CDR1 SGHKS, CDR2 YYEKEE (reference sequence). This CDR3 region has 17 residues. The CDR3: CASSRVPTGDLSYGYTF. The CDR3 DNA follows: TGTGCCAGCAGCCGCGTACCTACAGGGGATCTCAGCTATGGCTACACCTTC.

The gene calls are TRBV10-1 and TRBJ2-1; the D gene is possibly TRBD2 (7 bases). CDR1 is WNHNN, CDR2 SYGVQD, per germline (reference sequence). V was clipped by 9 bases and J by 4 bases, with 22 bases between them. This CDR3 region has 16 residues. In DNA, the CDR3 is TGCGCCAGATCAGGGGCTAGCGGAGACTCTTACAATGAGCAGTTCTTC. This gives the protein CARSGASGDSYNEQFF.

To note about this clone: Within the sample, other DNA sequences also encode this same CDR3. The chain recombines TRBV2 with TRBJ1-6; 9 bases are shared with TRBD1. The germline gives CDR1 SNHLY, CDR2 FYNNEI. The CDR3 runs to 14 residues. Trimming at V came to 8 bases and at J to 9 bases, leaving 8 bases not matched to a gene. The CDR3 here is CASSQGQGRSPLHF. The CDR3 DNA sequence: TGTGCCAGCTCCCAGGGACAGGGACGTTCACCCCTCCACTTT.

The J gene is TRBJ2-3, the V gene TRBV4-1; 8 bases match TRBD2. Germline V gives CDR1 MGHRA, CDR2 YSYEKL. Trimming took 8 bases from V and 7 from J; bases not matched to a gene: 14. The CDR3 is made up of 15 amino acids. Here the CDR3 DNA reads TGCGCCAGCGGGCCGGGGGGGAGCCTTTCGTATACGCAGTATTTT. Protein sequence: CASGPGGSLSYTQYF.

This rearrangement joins TRBV7-9 to TRBJ2-6, with D hard to call. The ends were cut back, 1 base at V and 0 bases at J, with 10 bases in the middle. Germline V lookup: CDR1 SEHNR, CDR2 FQNEAQ (reference sequence). The CDR3 spans 17 residues. The CDR3: CASSLGPGNSGANVLTF. The DNA for the CDR3 is TGTGCCAGCAGCTTAGGACCGGGTAACTCTGGGGCCAACGTCCTGACTTTC.

This clone was recorded only once. This sample includes further DNA sequences coding for the same CDR3. The chain has TRBV9 and TRBJ1-6; D is possibly TRBD1 (5 bases). V dropped 0 bases and J dropped 7 bases, with 11 bases sitting between them. CDR1 SGDLS and CDR2 YYNGEE come from the germline V gene. The CDR3 has 15 amino acids. CDR3 loop: CASSVDGRGNSPLHF. CDR3 in DNA: TGTGCCAGCAGCGTAGACGGACGGGGGAATTCACCCCTCCACTTT.

The sample holds a few counts of this clone. The chain uses TRBV4-3 and TRBJ2-2; 11 nucleotides agree with TRBD2. V shed 3 bases and J 0 bases; nucleotides not matched to a gene: 3. The CDR3 loop spans 17 amino acids. Germline CDR1 reads LGHNA; CDR2 reads YSLEER. In nucleotides, the CDR3 is TGCGCCAGCAGCCACGGACTAGCGGGTACGAACACCGGGGAGCTGTTTTTT. Its translation: CASSHGLAGTNTGELFF.

This clone was counted once. The chain combines TRBV10-3 with TRBJ2-1; possibly TRBD2 for D (6 bases). Looked up from germline, CDR1 is ENHRY and CDR2 is SYGVKD. Trimming removed 8 bases from V and 5 bases from J, with 10 bases in between. This CDR3 region has 12 residues. CDR3 region: CAILTSHNEQFF. Written as DNA, the CDR3 is TGTGCCATCCTGACTAGTCACAATGAGCAGTTCTTC.

The rearrangement joins TRBV19 to TRBJ1-4, with 7 bases that match TRBD1. Germline trimming cut 6 bases from V and 4 bases from J; bases unmatched to any gene: 14. The CDR3 extends over 17 amino acids. Germline V gene data show CDR1 as LNHDA and CDR2 as SQIVND (reference sequence). The CDR3 region has the DNA TGTGCCAGTAGCTTGACAGGGAGGCCGCCGGTTAATGAAAAACTGTTTTTT. Its protein product is CASSLTGRPPVNEKLFF. The full variable domain, completed using reference TRBV19 and TRBJ1-4, is DGGITQSPKYLFRKEGQNVTLSCEQNLNHDAMYWYRQDPGQGLRLIYYSQIVNDFQKGDIAEGYSVSREKKESFPLTVTSAQKNPTAFYLCASSLTGRPPVNEKLFFGSGTQLSVL.

The chain is built from TRBV19 and TRBJ2-2; 7 positions match TRBD1. V lost 7 bases, J lost 8 bases, and 4 bases stayed unmatched. The germline V gene encodes CDR1 LNHDA and CDR2 SQIVND (reference sequence). The CDR3 has 12 residues. This CDR3 reads CASNDRAGELFF. DNA for the CDR3: TGTGCCAGTAATGACAGGGCGGGGGAGCTGTTTTTT.

The genes are TRBV5-4 and TRBJ2-2; TRBD1 is a possible D gene (5 bases). V lost 0 bases to trimming and J lost 4 bases, with 10 bases between them. The CDR3 is made up of 15 amino acids. The germline CDR1 and CDR2 sequences are SGHNT and YYREEE (reference sequence). The CDR3 nucleotides read TGTGCCAGCAGCTTGGACGTAGGGGTCACCGGGGAGCTGTTTTTT. It is translated as CASSLDVGVTGELFF. Combining the CDR3 with reference TRBV5-4 and TRBJ2-2 gives the whole variable domain ETGVTQSPTHLIKTRGQQVTLRCSSQSGHNTVSWYQQALGQGPQFIFQYYREEENGRGNFPPRFSGLQFPNYSSELNVNALELDDSALYLCASSLDVGVTGELFFGEGSRLTVL.

The CDR3 sequence: CASSLGVLAGGSDEQFF. The CDR3 region has the DNA TGTGCCAGCAGCTTAGGGGTACTAGCGGGGGGCTCGGATGAGCAGTTCTTC. The chain has TRBV11-2 and TRBJ2-1, with 12 bases fitting TRBD2. Germline lookup yields CDR1 SGHAT and CDR2 FQNNGV. This CDR3 comprises 17 residues. The V segment lost 1 base and the J segment 8 bases; nucleotides outside the gene matches: 9.

This clone was counted a single time. The DNA of the CDR3 is TGTGCCATCAGTGAGTCGATCCAGGATACGCAGTATTTT. This sequence encodes CAISESIQDTQYF. This rearrangement joins TRBV10-3 to TRBJ2-3; D gene uncertain. This CDR3 is built from 13 residues. Trimming took 0 bases from V and 6 from J, leaving 7 bases between them. In germline, CDR1 is ENHRY, CDR2 SYGVKD.

CDR3: CASSPSGTGELFF. Written as DNA, the CDR3 is TGTGCCAGCAGCCCTAGCGGCACCGGGGAGCTGTTTTTT. The rearrangement links TRBV9 to TRBJ2-2; 7 nucleotides align to TRBD2. Germline values: CDR1 SGDLS, CDR2 YYNGEE. V lost 4 bases and J lost 4; bases outside the gene matches: 1. The CDR3 spans 13 residues.

The chain couples TRBV11-3 to TRBJ2-3; D might be TRBD1 (5 bases). From germline, CDR1 is SGHNT and CDR2 YENEEA. Trimming pared 1 base from V and 4 bases from J, leaving 15 bases between. The length of the CDR3 is 16 residues. The CDR3 sequence is CASSLVAGKAPDTQYF. Here the CDR3 DNA reads TGTGCCAGCAGCTTAGTGGCAGGGAAGGCCCCAGATACGCAGTATTTT.

The DNA for the CDR3 is TGTGCCAGCAGGGGGGACAGCTCCAGGACTGAAGCTTTCTTT. Its protein is CASRGDSSRTEAFF. V gene TRBV6-6 combines with J gene TRBJ1-1; 7 bases agree with TRBD1. This CDR3 spans 14 amino acids. Germline CDR1 MNHNY, CDR2 SVGAGI (reference sequence). Unmatched junction bases numbered 9, after V lost 6 bases and J lost 5 bases.